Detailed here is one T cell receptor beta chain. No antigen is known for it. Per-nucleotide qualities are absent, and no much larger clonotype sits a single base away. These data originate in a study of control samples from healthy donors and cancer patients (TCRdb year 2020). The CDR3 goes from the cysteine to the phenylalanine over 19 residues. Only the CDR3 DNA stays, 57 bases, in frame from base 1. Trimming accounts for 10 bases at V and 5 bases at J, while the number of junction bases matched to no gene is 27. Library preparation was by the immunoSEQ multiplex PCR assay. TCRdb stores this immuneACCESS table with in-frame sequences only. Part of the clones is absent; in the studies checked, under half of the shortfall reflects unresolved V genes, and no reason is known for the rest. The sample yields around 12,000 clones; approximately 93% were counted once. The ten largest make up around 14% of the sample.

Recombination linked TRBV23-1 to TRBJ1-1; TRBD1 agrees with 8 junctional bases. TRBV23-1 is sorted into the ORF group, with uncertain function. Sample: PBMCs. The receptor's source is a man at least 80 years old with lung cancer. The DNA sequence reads TGCGCCATACAGCGTCCGGTAGGCGGGACAGGAGGAAGAGGGACTGAAGCTTTCTTT. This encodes CAIQRPVGGTGGRGTEAFF.